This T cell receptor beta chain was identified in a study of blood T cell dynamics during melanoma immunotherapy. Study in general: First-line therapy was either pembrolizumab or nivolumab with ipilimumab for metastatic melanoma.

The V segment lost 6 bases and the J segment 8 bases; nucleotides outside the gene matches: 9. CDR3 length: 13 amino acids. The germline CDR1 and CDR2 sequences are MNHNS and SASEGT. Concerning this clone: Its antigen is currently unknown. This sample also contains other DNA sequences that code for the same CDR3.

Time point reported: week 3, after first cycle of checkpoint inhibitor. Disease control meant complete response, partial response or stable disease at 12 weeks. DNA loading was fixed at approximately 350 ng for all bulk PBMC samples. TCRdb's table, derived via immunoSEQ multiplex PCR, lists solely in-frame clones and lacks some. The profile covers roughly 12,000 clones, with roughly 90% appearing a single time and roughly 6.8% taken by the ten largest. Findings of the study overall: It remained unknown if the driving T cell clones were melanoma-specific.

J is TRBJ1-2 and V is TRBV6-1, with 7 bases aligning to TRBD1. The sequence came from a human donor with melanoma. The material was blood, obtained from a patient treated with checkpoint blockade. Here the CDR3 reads CASSETGLGGYTF. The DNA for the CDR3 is TGTGCCAGCAGCGAGACAGGGCTCGGGGGCTACACCTTC.